The entry below gives a single T cell receptor (beta chain) sequence along with its context. This clone appeared a few times. The target of this receptor is not known. One base away there is no much larger clone; base qualities are not given. The data are from a study of cytomegalovirus exposure and HLA in healthy donors (dated by TCRdb to the late 2010s). Regarding the research as a whole: An earlier analysis of several hundred of the donors reported 276 Gb of sequence data and some 110 million unique TCR beta sequences obtained from around 190 million T cells. Approximately 300 gigabases of sequencing data and around 87 million unique TCR sequences were included in an early release covering 550 to 800 HLA-typed donors. A later genetic analysis took genome-wide SNP genotypes for about 60% of the roughly 670 donors and used that subset as a discovery cohort. The study profiled the T cell repertoires of hundreds of subjects by immunosequencing and related them to cytomegalovirus serostatus. In an earlier analysis of more than 550 of the donors, high-throughput TCR beta sequencing was used to judge whether each TCR beta V gene segment behaved as functional or pseudogenic. Alongside the repertoire data, information on donor age, sex, ethnicity and CMV serostatus was compiled. The study aimed to test whether cataloging public T cell receptors could reveal signatures of past pathogen exposure. All discovery cohort repertoires had been generated on a single sequencing platform. Both class I and class II loci were covered by HLA typing, at four-digit resolution. To predict cytomegalovirus infection status, the study combined high-throughput TCR immunosequencing, statistical association of individual TCRs with disease status, and machine learning. To study patterns of TCR occurrence, a later analysis re-analyzed previously published TCR beta repertoires from several hundred donors and added high-resolution HLA genotyping. The later analysis used no new phenotypic data to find candidate immune exposures, relying instead on TCR beta sequences and their occurrence across donors. A separate validation cohort of 90 to 150 different subjects was used in addition to the roughly 670-subject first cohort. Because of strong linkage in the cohort, roughly 5 DR-DQ haplotypes were treated as single units for association and clustering. The number of typed donors differed by locus: roughly 629-640 for A, B, C, DRB1 and DQB1; 522 for DQA1; 600 to 610 for DPA1; and some 450 for DPB1. Among about 410 genotyped donors of the cohort, an average of approximately 240,000 unique TCR beta nucleotide sequences was sequenced per donor, of which about 18% were non-productive. Of the 300 to 450 genotyped donors, approximately 81% were placed in the genetic ancestry cluster associated with self-reported Caucasian donors.

The cohort was made up of 666 healthy bone marrow donors. At the time of sampling, every cohort member was nominally healthy, though immune exposures that went unrecorded were likely present. The donor tested CMV seronegative and was one of the 352 seronegative cohort members. A peripheral blood sample was provided by each donor, and peripheral blood mononuclear cells were used for TCR beta sequencing. The Qiagen DNeasy Blood Extraction Kit was used to extract genomic DNA from the blood cell samples. Broad study findings and their caveats: In a later analysis, TCR association rates were found to vary across HLA loci, with the most associated TCRs seen for DRB1 alleles and the fewest for HLA-C alleles. A further reported finding was that TCR beta sequences accurately predicted the HLA-A and HLA-B alleles for most subjects in the first cohort. HLA typing was unavailable for some donors at each locus, so association tests used only the typed subset. In a later analysis, several top co-occurrence clusters were reported to appear linked to parvovirus B19, influenza, CMV and Epstein-Barr virus. Most TCR sequences were seen in very few donors, while some public TCRs were found in many individuals. The authors suggested that the approach could potentially be extended to other disease states and immunological phenotypes. In a later analysis, HLA-associated TCR beta chains were found to be more clonally expanded and to have lower generation probabilities than equally common non-associated chains. The classifier was reported to diagnose cytomegalovirus status with high specificity and sensitivity in both the original cohort and the validation cohort. CMV serostatus was the only immune exposure information available for the cohort. This cohort had only TCR beta chains sequenced, and the lack of alpha or paired-chain data limited which features could be detected. The earlier analysis of approximately 540 of the donors excluded over 15 rarely observed V segments, including chromosome 9 orphons, because counts were too low. The study listed around 160 TCR beta chains as associated with cytomegalovirus. Sequencing depth was assumed to be roughly uniform across donors in the presence/absence analyses, though that assumption may not hold. V-gene and J-gene trimming of TCR beta chains was associated with a missense DCLRE1C variant in a later genetic analysis, and the association was replicated in an independent cohort. A later genetic analysis reported fewer N-insertions in productive TCRs among donors in an Asian-associated ancestry cluster than the roughly 700-donor mean. Specific HLA alleles were associated with over 15,000 TCR beta sequences at a false discovery rate of 0.05 in a later analysis. When HLA alleles, especially DR and DQ, strongly co-occurred, attributing TCR associations to individual alleles was difficult. A group of highly shared sequence variants was considered likely to be a technical artifact of the sequencing pipeline. Linkage disequilibrium might explain the correlated functional status among segregating V segments, but an unknown experimental factor could not be ruled out. In vitro tests confirmed that a few of the cytomegalovirus-associated TCR beta chains recognize cytomegalovirus antigens. In a later analysis, most CMV-associated TCR beta chains were found to appear HLA-restricted, with HLA associations seemingly driven largely by CMV exposure. An earlier analysis of around 540 of the donors showed that most TCR beta V segments appeared in productive rearrangements either about 87% or about 30% of the time, which broadly matched IMGT annotations.

The receptor library was made with the immunoSEQ multiplex PCR assay. The multiplex PCR relied on a mix of 60 forward primers for TCR Vbeta segments and 13 reverse primers for TCR Jbeta segments. Amplification of the CDR3 region of rearranged TCR beta genes was performed with a multiplex PCR assay on genomic DNA. The Illumina HiSeq System was used to sequence the amplified TCR beta libraries as 87-base-pair reads. As for the authors' bioinformatics: A later analysis counted tens of millions of unique TCR beta chains across the 700 or so repertoires, and around 12 million of these chains were shared by at least two donors. To remove PCR and sequencing errors, raw reads were error-corrected and collapsed into unique sequences using a nearest-neighbor algorithm that merged closely related sequences. To assign V, D and J gene segments, CDR3 sequences were aligned to IMGT reference sequences. Each retained sequence needed at least a six-nucleotide match to both a V gene segment and a J gene segment. A rearrangement counted as productive if the CDR3 had no stop codons and remained in frame with V and J, and every other rearrangement counted as non-productive. CDR3 was defined according to IMGT convention as the region running from the second conserved V-encoded cysteine to the conserved J-encoded phenylalanine. The earlier analysis of about 530 of the donors excluded any sequence lacking an unambiguous match to a single V gene segment. In an earlier analysis of some 590 of the donors, a V segment was called functional when productive rearrangements were above 56.7%, and segregating when the standard deviation between donors exceeded 5%. A statistical classification framework was built for diagnosing cytomegalovirus status from the catalog of TCR beta chain sequences. V and J gene assignment, in a later analysis, came from comparing TCR nucleotide sequences with IMGT/GENE-DB human TR gene sequences. Using the TCRdist pipeline, a later analysis assigned CDR3 sequences along with most-parsimonious VDJ recombination scenarios. In a later analysis, every TCR beta chain was defined by the combination of its CDR3 amino acid sequence and its V-gene family, and reads without a unique V-gene family were dropped. To address suspected cross-contamination and a sequencing artifact, a later analysis removed 592 highly shared, low-generation-probability nucleotide sequences. For each public chain, a later analysis derived a clonal expansion index from normalized ranks of inferred template counts within each repertoire. In a later analysis, generation probabilities were computed with a VDJ recombination model fitted to out-of-frame rearrangements, and the resulting probabilities were checked against IGoR. Hypergeometric tests were used in a later analysis to score TCR-TCR, TCR-HLA and TCR-CMV co-occurrence, with a repertoire-size bias correction applied to the TCR pairs. To estimate false discovery rates, a later analysis permuted the HLA or CMV assignments 20 times. In a later analysis, co-occurring TCRs were grouped using DBSCAN, and TCRdist sequence similarity was added for clustering within HLA-allele-positive subsets. Repertoires with fewer than 30,000 or more than 120,000 public chains were left out of co-occurrence clustering, as were five repertoires with anomalous nucleotide sharing. TCRdb's version of the immuneACCESS table is confined to in-frame rearrangements and falls short of the full clone set. An unresolved V gene accounts for under half of the shortfall where checked; the remainder is of unknown origin. The D gene and trimming were derived from the DNA, and the V and J assignments and clone size from that table. The table for this sample lists 90,000 to 100,000 clones; about two thirds of them were counted only once. The ten largest clones represent roughly 2.7% of the sample.

The material sequenced was PBMCs. The TCR was taken from a man aged 50 or older in good health and CMV-seronegative.

CDR3 protein: CASSYSRTGQGEKLFF. The DNA sequence is given as TGTGCCAGCAGTTACTCACGGACAGGCCAAGGTGAAAAACTGTTTTTT. The chain was built from TRBV6-5 and TRBJ1-4; 7 bases in the junction line up with TRBD1. The CDR1 and CDR2 encoded by the germline V gene are MNHEY and SVGAGI. There are 16 amino acids in the CDR3, from cysteine to phenylalanine inclusive. The kept DNA is CDR3 alone, 48 bases in frame from the first base. Clipping removes 0 bases from V and 7 bases from J, with 8 as the unmatched junction base count.